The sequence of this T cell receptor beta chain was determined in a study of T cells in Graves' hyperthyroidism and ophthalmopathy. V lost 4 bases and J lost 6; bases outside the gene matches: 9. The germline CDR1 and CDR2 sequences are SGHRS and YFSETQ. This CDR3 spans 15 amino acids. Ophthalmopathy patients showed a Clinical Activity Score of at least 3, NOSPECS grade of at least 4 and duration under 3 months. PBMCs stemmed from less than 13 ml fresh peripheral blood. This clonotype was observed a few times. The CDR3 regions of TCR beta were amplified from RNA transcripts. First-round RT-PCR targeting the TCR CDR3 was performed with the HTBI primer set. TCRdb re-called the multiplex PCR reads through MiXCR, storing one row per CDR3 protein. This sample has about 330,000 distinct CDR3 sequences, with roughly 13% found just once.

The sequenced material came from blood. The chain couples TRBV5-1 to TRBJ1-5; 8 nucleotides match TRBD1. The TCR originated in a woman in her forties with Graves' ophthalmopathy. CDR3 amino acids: CASSPGTGGAQPQHF. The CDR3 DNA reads TGCGCCAGCAGCCCCGGGACAGGAGGCGCTCAGCCCCAGCATTTT. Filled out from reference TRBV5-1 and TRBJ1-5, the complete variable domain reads KAGVTQTPRYLIKTRGQQVTLSCSPISGHRSVSWYQQTPGQGLQFLFEYFSETQRNKGNFPGRFSGRQFSNSRSEMNVSTLELGDSALYLCASSPGTGGAQPQHFGDGTRLSIL.